The rows below give T cell receptor beta chains drawn from one sample of a study of T-cell memory formation after mild COVID-19. Via MiXCR, TCRdb re-called the 5' RACE reads, giving one row per CDR3 protein. The table has about 320,000 distinct CDR3 sequences, roughly 13% seen once. The sequencing input was PBMCs or a T cell subset sorted from them (not recorded which). Receptors were obtained from a man aged 18 to 35 who had mild COVID-19 (a few samples of this study predate the infection). Cell type and time point are not known. Each CDR3 is given with its conserved first and last residue. A D gene is named only where the DNA matches it firmly. The listing skips clone size in some rows; elsewhere it reads once, few, many or a size class.

d_call j_call v_call clone_size cdr3_nt cdr3_aa
NA TRBJ1-1 TRBV7-9 many TGTGCCAGCAGCCTACGTTCAGGGGAGGCGAGGACTGAAGCTTTCTTT CASSLRSGEARTEAFF
TRBD1 TRBJ1-1 TRBV7-6 NA TGTGCCAGCAGCCCGGGGACAGGGAACCTTGAAGCTTTCTTT CASSPGTGNLEAFF
TRBD2 TRBJ2-1 TRBV7-2 NA TGTGCCAGCAGCAAGGGGACTAGCGGGGGGAATGAGCAGTTCTTC CASSKGTSGGNEQFF
NA TRBJ2-2 TRBV4-1 few TGCGCCAGCAGCTGGGCGGCGGATACCGGGGAGCTGTTTTTT CASSWAADTGELFF
TRBD1 TRBJ1-4 TRBV4-3 many TGCGCCAGCAGCCAAGGGGACAGTTCTCAAAAACTGTTTTTT CASSQGDSSQKLFF
NA TRBJ1-1 TRBV9 NA TGTGCCAGCAGCCCGGAGCGCGGGGGCGGGGTGGGCGGACCAGAAGCTTTCTTT CASSPERGGGVGGPEAFF
NA TRBJ1-5 TRBV6-1 NA TGTGCCAGCATAGCGGCCCCTACTGATCAGCCCCAGCATTTT CASIAAPTDQPQHF
TRBD2 TRBJ2-1 TRBV4-2 NA TGTGCCAGCAGCCAGGGTTTAGGGGCGGCGGGGGGACGCGAGCAGTTCTTC CASSQGLGAAGGREQFF
NA TRBJ2-3 TRBV9 few TGTGCCAGCAGCGTAGAGGGGGGGGCCAATACGCAGTATTTT CASSVEGGANTQYF
NA TRBJ1-6 TRBV5-1 many TGCGCCAGCAGCTTGGAACAGCCCGGATCACCCCTCCACTTT CASSLEQPGSPLHF
NA TRBJ2-5 TRBV29-1 few TGCAGCGTCGTCCGGGACGATAAGAGAACCCAGTACTTC CSVVRDDKRTQYF
TRBD1 TRBJ1-5 TRBV7-9 NA TGTGCCAGCAGCCCCCTGTTAGGACAGGGAAGCAATCAGCCCCAGCATTTT CASSPLLGQGSNQPQHF
TRBD2 TRBJ2-3 TRBV3-1 few TGTGCCAGCAGCCAAGAGGGGGGGGGTACGCAGTATTTT CASSQEGGGTQYF
NA TRBJ1-4 TRBV5-1 NA TGCGCCAGCTCGGTGGTTCCTAATGAAAAACTGTTTTTT CASSVVPNEKLFF
NA TRBJ1-2 TRBV18 NA TGTGCCAGCTCACCAGGGGAACCTGCCTCGTATGGCTACACCTTC CASSPGEPASYGYTF
NA TRBJ1-2 TRBV19 many TGTGCCAGTAAAGGGCCCGACTACACCTTC CASKGPDYTF
NA TRBJ1-4 TRBV7-8 few TGTGCCAGCAGCTTTTCCCCCATAGGGGAAAAACTGTTTTTT CASSFSPIGEKLFF
TRBD1 TRBJ1-6 TRBV27 NA TGTGCCAGCAGTTGGGACAGGGGGCGTAATTCACCCCTCCACTTT CASSWDRGRNSPLHF
TRBD1 TRBJ2-1 TRBV9 few TGTGCCAGCACCGTTGACGGGACAGGGTATAATGAGCAGTTCTTC CASTVDGTGYNEQFF
TRBD1 TRBJ1-1 TRBV7-9 few TGTGCCAGCAGCCCACGACAGGGCATCGAGGAAGCTTTCTTT CASSPRQGIEEAFF
NA TRBJ2-2 TRBV7-8 NA TGTGCCAGCCGGTCGGCCACCGGGGAGCTGTTTTTT CASRSATGELFF
NA TRBJ2-1 TRBV27 many TGTGCCAGCAGTTTATTGGCGCCCAAATGGGGTGAGCAGTTCTTC CASSLLAPKWGEQFF
TRBD2 TRBJ2-3 TRBV7-2 many TGTGCCAGCAGCTTGCGGACTAGCGGGCGCACAGATACGCAGTATTTT CASSLRTSGRTDTQYF
NA TRBJ1-3 TRBV7-9 NA TGTGCCAGCAGCCCGAGGGTCGGACGGTTAACTGGAAACACCATATATTTT CASSPRVGRLTGNTIYF
NA TRBJ1-1 TRBV6-5 NA TGTGCCAGCAGTTTCGTATATAGGACTGAAGCTTTCTTT CASSFVYRTEAFF
TRBD1 TRBJ2-7 TRBV7-2 few TGTGCCAGCAGCTCCTCGGGACAGCGGTGGGGCGAGCAGTACTTC CASSSSGQRWGEQYF
NA TRBJ2-3 TRBV5-4 few TGTGCCAGCAGCTTGGAACTAGTTGCGGATACGCAGTATTTT CASSLELVADTQYF
NA TRBJ1-1 TRBV7-2 NA TGTGCCAGCAGCCCAACCGGATCTAACACTGAAGCTTTCTTT CASSPTGSNTEAFF
NA TRBJ2-5 TRBV6-2/TRBV6-3 few TGTGCCAGCTGCCGGGGGCAGGAGACCCAGTACTTC CASCRGQETQYF
TRBD1 TRBJ2-3 TRBV6-2/TRBV6-3 NA TGTGCCAGCAACAGGGGTAATCTGCCAGATACGCAGTATTTT CASNRGNLPDTQYF
NA TRBJ1-4 TRBV7-2 NA TGTGCCAGCAGCCCATGGCGGGATAATGAAAAACTGTTTTTT CASSPWRDNEKLFF
TRBD1 TRBJ2-5 TRBV29-1 few TGCAGCGTTTCCGGTCGGGACAGGGGATACGAGACCCAGTACTTC CSVSGRDRGYETQYF
NA TRBJ2-3 TRBV7-2 few TGTGCCAGCAGATACAGGACAGCCACAGATACGCAGTATTTT CASRYRTATDTQYF
NA TRBJ2-7 TRBV14 few TGTGCCAGCAGCCCCCTCGCCGCCTACGAGCAGTACTTC CASSPLAAYEQYF
NA TRBJ2-3 TRBV7-9 NA TGTGCCAGCAGCGAGGGGGGGAGGACAGATACGCAGTATTTT CASSEGGRTDTQYF
NA TRBJ2-3 TRBV5-6 NA TGTGCCAGCAGGGCGGAGGAGGGGGCCACAGATACGCAGTATTTT CASRAEEGATDTQYF
NA TRBJ1-1 TRBV5-1 few TGCGCCAGCAGCCCCGGTGGGAGGGCTGACACTGAAGCTTTCTTT CASSPGGRADTEAFF
TRBD1 TRBJ2-6 TRBV7-9 few TGTGCCAGCAGCCAAGGGACAGGCCGGGCCAACGTCCTGACTTTC CASSQGTGRANVLTF
NA TRBJ1-5 TRBV7-2 many TGTGCCAGCAGCTCCCAACCGGGTCCTCAGCATTTT CASSSQPGPQHF
NA TRBJ2-7 TRBV7-9 many TGTGCCAGCAGTAACCGTTACGAGCAGTACTTC CASSNRYEQYF
NA TRBJ1-2 TRBV6-5 few TGTGCCAGCAGTTGGGGAGGGGTTGCTGGCTACACCTTC CASSWGGVAGYTF
NA TRBJ1-4 TRBV11-2 few TGTGCCAGCAGCTTAGGAGGGACGACTAATGAAAAACTGTTTTTT CASSLGGTTNEKLFF
TRBD1 TRBJ1-3 TRBV9 few TGTGCCAGCAGCCCCGGGACAGGGGGAGGAAACACCATATATTTT CASSPGTGGGNTIYF
NA TRBJ2-5 TRBV6-6 few TGTGCCAGCAGTCAGGAGATACAAGAGACCCAGTACTTC CASSQEIQETQYF
NA TRBJ2-5 TRBV11-2 NA TGTGCCAGCAGCGGTGGGGCAGAAGAGACCCAGTACTTC CASSGGAEETQYF
NA TRBJ2-5 TRBV7-2 NA TGTGCCAGCAGCCCGCTCGGGGGCCAAGAGACCCAGTACTTC CASSPLGGQETQYF